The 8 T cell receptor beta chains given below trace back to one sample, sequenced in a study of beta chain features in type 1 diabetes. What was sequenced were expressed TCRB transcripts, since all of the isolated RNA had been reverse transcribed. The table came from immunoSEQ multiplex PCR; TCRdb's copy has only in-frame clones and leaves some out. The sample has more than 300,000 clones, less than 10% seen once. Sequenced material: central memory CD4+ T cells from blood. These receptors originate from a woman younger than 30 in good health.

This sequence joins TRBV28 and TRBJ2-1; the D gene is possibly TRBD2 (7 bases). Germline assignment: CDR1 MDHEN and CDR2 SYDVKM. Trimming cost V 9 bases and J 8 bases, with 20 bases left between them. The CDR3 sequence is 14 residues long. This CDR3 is CASEGGRLVYEQFF. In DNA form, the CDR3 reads TGTGCCAGTGAGGGGGGGCGCTTGGTCTATGAGCAGTTCTTC.

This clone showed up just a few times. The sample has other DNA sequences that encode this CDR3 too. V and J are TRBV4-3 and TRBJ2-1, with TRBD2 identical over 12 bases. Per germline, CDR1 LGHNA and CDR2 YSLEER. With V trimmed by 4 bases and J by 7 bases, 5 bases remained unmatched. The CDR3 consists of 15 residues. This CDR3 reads CASSRGLAGGNEQFF. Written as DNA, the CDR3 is TGCGCCAGCAGCCGAGGTCTAGCGGGAGGGAATGAGCAGTTCTTC.

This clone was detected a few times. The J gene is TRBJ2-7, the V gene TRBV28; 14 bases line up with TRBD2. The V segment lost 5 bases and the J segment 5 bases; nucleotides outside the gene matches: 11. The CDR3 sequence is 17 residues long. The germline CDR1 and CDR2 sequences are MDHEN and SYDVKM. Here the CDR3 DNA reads TGTGCCAGCAGTACGGGACTAGCGGGAGAGGTGGTCGACGAGCAGTACTTC. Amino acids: CASSTGLAGEVVDEQYF.

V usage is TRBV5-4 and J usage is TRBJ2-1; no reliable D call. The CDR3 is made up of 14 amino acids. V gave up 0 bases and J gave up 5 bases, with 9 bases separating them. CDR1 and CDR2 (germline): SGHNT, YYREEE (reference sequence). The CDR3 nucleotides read TGTGCCAGCAGCTTGGTAGGGCAGGACAATGAGCAGTTCTTC. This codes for CASSLVGQDNEQFF.

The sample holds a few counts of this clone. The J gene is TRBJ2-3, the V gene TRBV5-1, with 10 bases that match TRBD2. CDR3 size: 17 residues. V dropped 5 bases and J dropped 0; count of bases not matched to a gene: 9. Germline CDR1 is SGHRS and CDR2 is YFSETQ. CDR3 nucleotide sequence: TGCGCCAGCAGAACCCGGCCGACTAGCGGGAGCACAGATACGCAGTATTTT. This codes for CASRTRPTSGSTDTQYF.

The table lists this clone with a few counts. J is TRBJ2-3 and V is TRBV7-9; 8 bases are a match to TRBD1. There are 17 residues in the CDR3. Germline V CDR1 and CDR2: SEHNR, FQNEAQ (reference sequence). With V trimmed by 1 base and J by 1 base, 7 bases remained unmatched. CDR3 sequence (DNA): TGTGCCAGCAGCTTAGTACACCAGGGGGCTGGCACAGATACGCAGTATTTT. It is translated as CASSLVHQGAGTDTQYF.

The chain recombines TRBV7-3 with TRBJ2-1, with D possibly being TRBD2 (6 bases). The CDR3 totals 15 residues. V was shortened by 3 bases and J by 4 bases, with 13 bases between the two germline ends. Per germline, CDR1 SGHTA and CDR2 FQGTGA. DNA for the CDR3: TGTGCCAGCAGCTTTTCCTCTAGCGCGTACAATGAGCAGTTCTTC. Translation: CASSFSSSAYNEQFF.

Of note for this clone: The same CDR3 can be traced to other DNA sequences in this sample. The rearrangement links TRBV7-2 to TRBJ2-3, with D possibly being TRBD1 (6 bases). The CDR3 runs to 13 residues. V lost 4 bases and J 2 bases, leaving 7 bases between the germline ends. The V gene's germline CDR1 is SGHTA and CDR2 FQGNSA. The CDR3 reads CASSSGHTDTQYF. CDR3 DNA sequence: TGTGCCAGCAGCTCGGGACACACAGATACGCAGTATTTT.